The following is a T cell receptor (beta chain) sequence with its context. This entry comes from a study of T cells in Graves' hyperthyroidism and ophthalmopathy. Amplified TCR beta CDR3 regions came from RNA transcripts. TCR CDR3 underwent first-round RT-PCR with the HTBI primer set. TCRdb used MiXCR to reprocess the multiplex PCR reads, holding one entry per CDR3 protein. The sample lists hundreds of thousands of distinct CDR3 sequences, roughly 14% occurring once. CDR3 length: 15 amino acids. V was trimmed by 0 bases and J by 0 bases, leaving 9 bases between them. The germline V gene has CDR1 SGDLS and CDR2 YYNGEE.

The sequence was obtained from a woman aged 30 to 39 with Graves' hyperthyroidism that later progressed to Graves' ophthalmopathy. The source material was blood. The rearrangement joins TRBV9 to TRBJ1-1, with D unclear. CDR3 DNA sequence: TGTGCCAGCAGCGTAGGAGTCAGTTTGAACACTGAAGCTTTCTTT. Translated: CASSVGVSLNTEAFF.